Listed here are 10 T cell receptor beta chains from one sample, sequenced in a study of T cell repertoires in cytomegalovirus infection. From the reads, TCRdb called clonotypes with MiXCR, one entry per CDR3 protein. Of approximately 990,000 distinct CDR3 sequences listed, approximately 32% are singletons. What these receptors recognize is not known. This sample comprised cultured CD8+ T cells from PBMCs, obtained from culture after CMV antigen stimulation. The receptors derive from a human donor in good health (CMV status not recorded). Some clones in this sample may be carry-over from other donors' samples.

The rearrangement uses TRBV6-5 and TRBJ2-7; D might be TRBD2 (5 bases). V gave up 0 bases and J gave up 0 bases, with 12 bases separating them. This CDR3 region has 16 residues. Germline CDR1 is MNHEY and CDR2 is SVGAGI. CDR3 residues: CASSYSGGRSSYEQYF. In DNA, the CDR3 is TGTGCCAGCAGTTACTCGGGCGGGCGTAGCTCCTACGAGCAGTACTTC.

The chain recombines TRBV12-3 or TRBV12-4 with TRBJ2-1; weak D call: TRBD2 (6 bases). The CDR3 runs 13 residues. The V end was cut by 7 bases, the J end by 4 bases, with 11 bases between. The CDR3 spells CASTGGVYNEQFF. The CDR3 region has the DNA TGTGCCAGCACCGGGGGAGTATACAATGAGCAGTTCTTC.

There are many counts of this clonotype. DNA of the CDR3: TGCAGTGCTGTAAGACTAGCGGGGGCGGAGAGCTCCTACGAGCAGTACGTC. Protein: CSAVRLAGAESSYEQYV. V usage is TRBV20-1 and J usage is TRBJ2-7; 12 positions agree with TRBD2. Trimming took 5 bases from V and 0 from J; bases not matched to a gene: 11. The CDR3 consists of 17 residues. Germline V CDR1 and CDR2: DFQATT, SNEGSKA (reference sequence).

The chain carries TRBV7-9 and TRBJ2-4; no firm D call. Germline V gene data show CDR1 as SEHNR and CDR2 as FQNEAQ (reference sequence). The V end lost 2 bases, the J end lost 1 base, and 24 bases lay between the germline ends. This CDR3 comprises 20 residues. CDR3 coding DNA: TGTGCCAGCAGCTTATTTCCCCTCGAAGGGAATTTAGCCGCCAAAAACATTCAGTACTTC. It yields the protein CASSLFPLEGNLAAKNIQYF.

This clonotype was counted only a few times. The gene calls are TRBV6-2 or TRBV6-3 and TRBJ2-5; a weak D match, TRBD2 (6 bases). V was trimmed by 5 bases and J by 5 bases, leaving 18 bases between them. Germline loops: CDR1 MNHEY, CDR2 SVGEGT. This CDR3 is 15 amino acids long. The CDR3 DNA follows: TGTGCCAGCAGTCAACCAGACAGCGGGCTGGAGACCCAGTACTTC. This encodes CASSQPDSGLETQYF.

The genes are TRBV14 and TRBJ1-6, with 7 bases fitting TRBD1. CDR3 length: 16 amino acids. J was trimmed by 7 bases and V by 4 bases; bases with no gene match: 10. Germline V lookup: CDR1 SGHDN, CDR2 FVKESK. The CDR3 coding sequence is TGTGCCAGCAGCCCGTCAGGGGGAAAGACCAATTCACCCCTCCACTTT. It encodes CASSPSGGKTNSPLHF.

The chain couples TRBV7-3 to TRBJ2-1; 13 bases agree with TRBD2. Germline V lookup: CDR1 SGHTA, CDR2 FQGTGA. CDR3 size: 18 residues. J lost 1 base, V lost 5 bases, and 8 bases had no gene match. The CDR3 DNA sequence: TGTGCCAGCAGCCCGGGGACTAGCGGGGTAGGGTCCTACAATGAGCAGTTCTTC. Its protein is CASSPGTSGVGSYNEQFF. The full variable domain, its missing parts supplied by reference TRBV7-3 and TRBJ2-1, is GAGVSQTPSNKVTEKGKYVELRCDPISGHTALYWYRQSLGQGPEFLIYFQGTGAADDSGLPNDRFFAVRPEGSVSTLKIQRTERGDSAVYLCASSPGTSGVGSYNEQFFGPGTRLTVL.

A few counts support this clonotype. V gene TRBV7-8 combines with J gene TRBJ1-6; D not resolved. Germline loops: CDR1 SGHVS, CDR2 FQNEAQ. V lost 1 base and J lost 8, with 3 bases in between. This CDR3 contains 12 residues. CDR3 bases: TGTGCCAGCAGCTTAGACGATTCACCCCTCCACTTT. It codes for CASSLDDSPLHF.

This chain joins TRBV6-2 or TRBV6-3 and TRBJ2-2; D remains ambiguous. This CDR3 comprises 13 residues. Looked up from germline, CDR1 is MNHEY and CDR2 is SVGEGT. The V end lost 1 base, the J end lost 4 bases, and 4 bases lay between the germline ends. DNA for the CDR3: TGTGCCAGCAGTTACTTCCTCACCGGGGAGCTGTTTTTT. Translated, it gives CASSYFLTGELFF.

This clonotype was counted a few times. The chain carries TRBV25-1 and TRBJ2-3; 7 bases map to TRBD1. The junction had 8 bases not matched to a gene; V was cut back by 1 base and J by 4 bases. The CDR3 covers 16 residues. CDR1 MGHDK and CDR2 SYGVNS come from the germline V gene. The CDR3 loop reads CASSESQGSWSDTQYF. Written as DNA, the CDR3 is TGTGCCAGCAGTGAATCACAGGGGTCCTGGTCAGATACGCAGTATTTT.